This TCR beta chain was profiled in a study of T cells in women clearing cervical HPV infection. Study as a whole: No precancer developed; the control's incident HPV16 infection cleared within 12 months.

TCRdb keeps only in-frame clones here, not all; method: immunoSEQ multiplex PCR. The sample has about 40,000 clones. Germline assignment: CDR1 GTSNPN and CDR2 SVGIG (reference sequence). V lost 4 bases, J lost 2 bases, and 1 base stayed unmatched. The CDR3 loop spans 13 amino acids. On this clone: As yet, its antigen is unknown. The sequence runs out 3 residues before the end of the CDR3; the remainder is reconstructed from the germline J gene.

Whole-study results and caveats: Controls had more TRBV6-7 (approximately 0.15%) than cases (about 0.11%).

This receptor was taken from a woman aged 18-70 years with a cervical HPV16 infection that either progressed to CIN3+ or cleared (not recorded which). The sample comprised blood buffy coat. The rearrangement links TRBV30 to TRBJ1-3; TRBD1 matches 8 bases. CDR3 loop: CAWNRGTGNTIYF. The sequenced part of the CDR3 DNA is TGTGCCTGGAACAGGGGGACTGGAAACACC.